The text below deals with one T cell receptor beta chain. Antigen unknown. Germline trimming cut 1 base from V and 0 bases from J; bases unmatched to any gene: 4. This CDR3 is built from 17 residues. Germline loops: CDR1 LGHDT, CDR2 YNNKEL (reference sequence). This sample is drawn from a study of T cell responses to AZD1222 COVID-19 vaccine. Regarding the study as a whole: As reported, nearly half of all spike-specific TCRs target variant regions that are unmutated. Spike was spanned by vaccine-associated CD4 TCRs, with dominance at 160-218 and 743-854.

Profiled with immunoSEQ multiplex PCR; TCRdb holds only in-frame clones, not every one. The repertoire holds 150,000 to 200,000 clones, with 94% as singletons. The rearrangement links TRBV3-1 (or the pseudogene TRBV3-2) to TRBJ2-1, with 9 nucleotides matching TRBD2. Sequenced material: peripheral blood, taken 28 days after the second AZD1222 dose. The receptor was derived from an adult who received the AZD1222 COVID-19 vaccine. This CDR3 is CASSQGLAVSSYNEQFF. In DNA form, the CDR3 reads TGTGCCAGCAGCCAAGGACTAGCGGTTAGCTCCTACAATGAGCAGTTCTTC.